This TCR beta chain emerged from a study of shared clonotypes between healthy human individuals. Study-level information: Per donor, three plates held CD4 naive cells, three held CD4 memory, two held CD8 naive and one held CD8 memory. Study-wide findings and caveats: Clonotype sharing levels among donors were expected to vary with sequencing depth.

Here immunoSEQ multiplex PCR was the method, and the copy in TCRdb shows in-frame clones only, minus some. The table has over 850,000 clones, about 80% seen once. With regard to this clone: Its antigen is currently unknown.

Negatively enriched CD4+ T cells were divided by CD45RA into naive and memory. V lost 8 bases and J lost 0, with 5 bases in between. CDR1 MDHEN and CDR2 SYDVKM come from the germline V gene. This CDR3 has 11 residues. This chain connects TRBV28 to TRBJ2-7; D gene unclear. The source material was memory CD4+ T cells from PBMCs. Subset in this sample: CD45RA-negative fraction. The TCR was taken from a man aged 18 to 30 in good health. Some clones in this sample may be carry-over from other donors' samples. The CDR3 loop reads CASGNSYEQYF. CDR3 DNA sequence: TGTGCCAGCGGCAACTCCTACGAGCAGTACTTC.